These 17 T cell receptor beta chains share one sample of origin, sequenced in a study of blood T cell repertoires in COVID-19. Here immunoSEQ multiplex PCR was the method, and the copy in TCRdb shows in-frame clones only, minus some. Among roughly 230,000 clones, 65% to 85% were seen once, and the ten largest hold around 3.7%. Sequencing was done on a sample of PBMCs or T cells enriched from blood (not recorded which). Receptors were obtained from a man aged 45-65 years who had recovered from COVID-19.

The chain has TRBV20-1 and TRBJ1-1, with TRBD1 identical over 8 bases. From germline, CDR1 is DFQATT and CDR2 SNEGSKA (reference sequence). With V trimmed by 5 bases and J by 6 bases, 2 bases remained unmatched. This CDR3 has 11 residues. CDR3 in amino acids: CSALTGAEAFF. CDR3 nucleotide sequence: TGCAGTGCTTTGACAGGGGCTGAAGCTTTCTTT.

A few counts support this clone. The chain couples TRBV11-3 to TRBJ1-5; tentatively, D is TRBD1 (6 bases). This CDR3 is built from 16 residues. Trimming took 3 bases from V and 0 from J, leaving 12 bases between them. Germline V gives CDR1 SGHNT, CDR2 YENEEA. This CDR3 is CASSFLDRHSNQPQHF. The CDR3 DNA follows: TGTGCCAGCAGCTTTTTGGACAGACATAGCAATCAGCCCCAGCATTTT.

This chain joins TRBV14 and TRBJ1-1, with unresolved D. The CDR3 is 14 residues long. Deletions cut 2 bases from V and 5 bases from J, with 12 bases between. Looked up from germline, CDR1 is SGHDN and CDR2 is FVKESK. CDR3 coding DNA: TGTGCCAGCAGCCAACCCGGGTTTTCGACTGAAGCTTTCTTT. It yields the protein CASSQPGFSTEAFF.

The chain recombines TRBV7-3 with TRBJ1-2; possibly TRBD1 for D (6 bases). V was clipped by 5 bases and J by 8 bases, with 15 bases between them. Germline CDR1 SGHTA, CDR2 FQGTGA. The CDR3 is made up of 13 amino acids. This chain's CDR3 is CASSPSETGGYTF. For the CDR3, the DNA is TGTGCCAGCAGCCCCTCAGAAACAGGGGGCTACACCTTC.

The rearrangement uses TRBV5-1 and TRBJ2-2, with 10 bases identical to TRBD1. The germline V gene has CDR1 SGHRS and CDR2 YFSETQ. V lost 4 bases and J lost 0; bases outside the gene matches: 9. The CDR3 has 18 residues. The CDR3 region is CASSPWTGGISNTGELFF. The CDR3 region has the DNA TGCGCCAGCAGCCCCTGGACAGGGGGAATATCGAACACCGGGGAGCTGTTTTTT. Full variable domain (missing parts from reference TRBV5-1 and TRBJ2-2): KAGVTQTPRYLIKTRGQQVTLSCSPISGHRSVSWYQQTPGQGLQFLFEYFSETQRNKGNFPGRFSGRQFSNSRSEMNVSTLELGDSALYLCASSPWTGGISNTGELFFGEGSRLTVL.

The gene calls are TRBV6-1 and TRBJ1-2, with 10 bases identical to TRBD1. The CDR3 sequence is 16 residues long. Germline values: CDR1 MNHNS, CDR2 SASEGT. Unmatched junction bases numbered 11, after V lost 2 bases and J lost 8 bases. The CDR3 sequence is CASSERGTGASRGYTF. The DNA for the CDR3 is TGTGCCAGCAGTGAACGCGGGACAGGGGCTTCTCGGGGCTACACCTTC.

This chain uses TRBV10-3 with TRBJ2-3; 9 nucleotides agree with TRBD2. The CDR3 loop spans 15 amino acids. J gave up 6 bases and V 7 bases, and 11 bases lay outside the gene matches. Per the germline V gene, CDR1 is ENHRY and CDR2 is SYGVKD. CDR3 in amino acids: CAITTSGQTGDTQYF. Here the CDR3 DNA reads TGTGCCATCACGACTAGCGGCCAAACGGGGGATACGCAGTATTTT.

The CDR3 DNA reads as TGTGCCAGCAGCGAAACCGGGACTAGCAAAGAGACCCAGTACTTC. Residues: CASSETGTSKETQYF. The chain uses TRBV9 and TRBJ2-5; the match to TRBD2 covers 9 bases. Per germline, CDR1 SGDLS and CDR2 YYNGEE. The length of the CDR3 is 15 residues. The V and J ends lost 3 bases and 3 bases, in that order; junction bases with no gene match: 6.

The chain combines TRBV7-3 with TRBJ1-1; TRBD1 aligns across 8 bases. CDR3 length: 14 amino acids. Germline loops: CDR1 SGHTA, CDR2 FQGTGA. The trim removed 8 bases at V and 5 bases at J, leaving 10 bases unmatched. The CDR3 is CASAPRTGSTEAFF. CDR3 nucleotides: TGTGCCAGCGCTCCCCGGACAGGGTCTACTGAAGCTTTCTTT.

The chain combines TRBV19 with TRBJ1-5, with 7 bases matching TRBD1. The CDR3 is made up of 15 amino acids. Trimming cost V 5 bases and J 2 bases; bases outside gene matches: 6. Germline CDR1 is LNHDA and CDR2 is SQIVND (reference sequence). CDR3 residues: CASSQGGKGNQPQHF. Here the CDR3 DNA reads TGTGCCAGTAGTCAGGGGGGTAAGGGCAATCAGCCCCAGCATTTT.

The V call is TRBV7-9, the J call TRBJ1-2, with D perhaps matching TRBD1 (5 bases). Germline assignment: CDR1 SEHNR and CDR2 FQNEAQ (reference sequence). The CDR3 runs 16 residues. The V end was cut by 3 bases, the J end by 12 bases, with 26 bases between. DNA of the CDR3: TGTGCCAGCAGCTTGGGACTCTTTGGCACCGAACACGATAACACCTTC. Amino acid sequence: CASSLGLFGTEHDNTF.

This clone was counted once. The CDR3 region has the DNA TGTGCCAGCAGCTTGTCGAAAGGGGTCTACGAGCAGTACTTC. Its translation: CASSLSKGVYEQYF. The rearrangement uses TRBV5-5 and TRBJ2-7, with a tentative D call TRBD1 (5 bases). V was trimmed by 1 base and J by 3 bases, leaving 11 bases between them. The CDR3 runs 14 residues. Germline CDR1 is SGHKS and CDR2 is YYEKEE (reference sequence).

The chain combines TRBV7-2 with TRBJ1-2; no clear D. The CDR3 extends over 15 amino acids. The V end lost 1 base, the J end lost 2 bases, and 11 bases lay between the germline ends. Germline CDR1 reads SGHTA; CDR2 reads FQGNSA. CDR3 amino acids: CASSLGAGGNYGYTF. In DNA, the CDR3 is TGTGCCAGCAGCTTAGGGGCGGGTGGGAACTATGGCTACACCTTC.

The chain couples TRBV27 to TRBJ1-2, with 7 bases fitting TRBD1. Germline V gene sequence: CDR1 MNHEY, CDR2 SMNVEV (reference sequence). V was clipped by 3 bases and J by 4 bases; unmatched bases: 11. The CDR3 runs 16 residues. CDR3 amino acids: CASSFSAGTALYGYTF. CDR3 DNA: TGTGCCAGCAGTTTCTCTGCCGGGACAGCACTCTATGGCTACACCTTC.

The V and J genes are TRBV10-2 and TRBJ2-1, with 13 bases that match TRBD2. CDR1 and CDR2 from the germline V gene are WSHSY and SAAADI. The CDR3 extends over 16 amino acids. J gave up 5 bases and V 10 bases, and 11 bases lay outside the gene matches. The CDR3 DNA is TGCGCCACCAGGACTAGCGGGAGAGTATGGAACAATGAGCAGTTCTTC. This encodes CATRTSGRVWNNEQFF.

The rearrangement uses TRBV27 and TRBJ2-1; D is possibly TRBD2 (6 bases). V was cut by 2 bases and J by 6 bases, with 11 bases left in between. In germline, CDR1 is MNHEY, CDR2 SMNVEV (reference sequence). This CDR3 contains 14 residues. As DNA, the CDR3 is TGTGCCAGCAGTTTACGGGGGATAAGCAATGAGCAGTTCTTC. Protein: CASSLRGISNEQFF.

This rearrangement joins TRBV27 to TRBJ1-1, with D tentatively TRBD1 (6 bases). CDR1 and CDR2 from the germline V gene are MNHEY and SMNVEV (reference sequence). V was trimmed by 6 bases and J by 4 bases, leaving 15 bases between them. The CDR3 runs 14 residues. CDR3 sequence reads: CASRLTQGFTEAFF. Here the CDR3 DNA reads TGTGCCAGCAGGCTAACTCAGGGGTTCACTGAAGCTTTCTTT.